The clone carrying this T cell receptor beta chain was observed a handful of times. Original processing methods: Using reference gene primer amplification, nucleated cell counts were estimated. Here immunoSEQ multiplex PCR was the method, and the copy in TCRdb shows in-frame clones only, minus some. V and J calls and clone size are copied from that table; D and trimming were computed from the DNA. The repertoire holds around 170,000 clones, with roughly 87% as singletons. This entry comes from a study of blood T cell repertoires in COVID-19. As for the study in general: The United States, Italy and Spain were the sources of the acute and convalescent COVID-19 samples. The analysed material was cDNA or gDNA that came from T cells, B-cell-depleted T cells, or PBMCs.

Per the germline V gene, CDR1 is MDHEN and CDR2 is SYDVKM. V trimming: 5 bases; J trimming: 8 bases; junction bases outside the gene matches: 8. The CDR3 is 14 amino acids. The specimen was PBMCs or T cells enriched from blood (not recorded which). The chain uses TRBV28 and TRBJ1-4; TRBD1 matches at 7 bases. This receptor was taken from a woman between 50 and 59 years old who had recovered from COVID-19. The CDR3 reads CASSPRQGREKLFF. The DNA of the CDR3 is TGTGCCAGCAGTCCCCGACAGGGTAGAGAAAAACTGTTTTTT. Supplemented by reference TRBV28 and TRBJ1-4, the full variable domain reads DVKVTQSSRYLVKRTGEKVFLECVQDMDHENMFWYRQDPGLGLRLIYFSYDVKMKEKGDIPEGYSVSREKKERFSLILESASTNQTSMYLCASSPRQGREKLFFGSGTQLSVL.